Below, 10 T cell receptor beta chains from the same sample are listed, as sequenced in a study of cytomegalovirus exposure and HLA in healthy donors. It was with 60 Vbeta and 13 Jbeta primers that the PCR ran. The assay was immunoSEQ multiplex PCR, and TCRdb's table has in-frame clones only and misses some. This sample carries some 30,000 clones, with roughly 4.7% going to the ten biggest clones. The specimen sequenced was PBMCs. These receptors all come from a woman between 40 and 50 years old in good health and CMV-seropositive.

V and J are TRBV7-9 and TRBJ2-1, with D tentatively TRBD1 (5 bases). The CDR3 has 14 amino acids. Looked up from germline, CDR1 is SEHNR and CDR2 is FQNEAQ (reference sequence). V was cut by 3 bases and J by 5 bases, with 11 bases left in between. CDR3 nucleotides: TGTGCCAGCAGCTTGGCAGGACAAGACAATGAGCAGTTCTTC. It specifies CASSLAGQDNEQFF.

The V gene is TRBV14, the J gene TRBJ2-1; 8 bases are a match to TRBD2. Germline V gene data show CDR1 as SGHDN and CDR2 as FVKESK. The junction had 9 bases not matched to a gene; V was cut back by 3 bases and J by 8 bases. This CDR3 has 15 amino acids. The DNA of the CDR3 is TGTGCCAGCAGCCAGAGACTAGCGTTCGTGGATGAGCAGTTCTTC. As protein: CASSQRLAFVDEQFF.

The chain employs TRBV5-4 and TRBJ1-2; 9 bases line up with TRBD1. Germline lookup yields CDR1 SGHNT and CDR2 YYREEE (reference sequence). CDR3 size: 13 residues. Losses at the gene ends were 3 bases for V and 7 bases for J; bases not matched to a gene: 4. The CDR3 bases are TGTGCCAGCAGCTCTACAGGGGGCGCTGGCTACACCTTC. Translated: CASSSTGGAGYTF.

The gene calls are TRBV28 and TRBJ2-7, with D hard to call. Germline CDR1 and CDR2: MDHEN and SYDVKM. This CDR3 has 12 amino acids. V lost 6 bases to trimming and J lost 3 bases, with 9 bases between them. CDR3 region: CASSEVDYEQYF. The CDR3 region has the DNA TGTGCCAGCAGCGAGGTAGACTACGAGCAGTACTTC. Complete variable domain (other parts from reference TRBV28 and TRBJ2-7): DVKVTQSSRYLVKRTGEKVFLECVQDMDHENMFWYRQDPGLGLRLIYFSYDVKMKEKGDIPEGYSVSREKKERFSLILESASTNQTSMYLCASSEVDYEQYFGPGTRLTVT.

CDR3 protein: CASATAILDEQYF. CDR3 nucleotide sequence: TGTGCCAGCGCGACAGCTATCCTGGACGAGCAGTACTTC. V gene TRBV18 combines with J gene TRBJ2-7; D might be TRBD1 (5 bases). V was clipped by 8 bases and J by 5 bases, with 16 bases between them. From germline, CDR1 is KGHSH and CDR2 LQKENI. This CDR3 region has 13 residues.

The J gene is TRBJ2-7, the V gene TRBV6-5, with 11 bases aligning to TRBD2. This CDR3 spans 15 amino acids. With V trimmed by 5 bases and J by 5 bases, 8 bases remained unmatched. The germline V gene encodes CDR1 MNHEY and CDR2 SVGAGI. CDR3 protein: CASSTRLAGSHEQYF. The CDR3 DNA follows: TGTGCCAGCAGTACACGACTAGCGGGATCACACGAGCAGTACTTC.

The rearrangement links TRBV25-1 to TRBJ1-2; D possibly corresponds to TRBD1 (6 bases). The CDR3 loop spans 12 amino acids. The V gene lost 7 bases and the J gene lost 3 bases, with 9 bases spanning the gap. CDR1 is MGHDK and CDR2 is SYGVNS in the germline V gene. This CDR3 reads CASKNRDYGYTF. The CDR3 nucleotides are TGTGCCAGCAAGAACAGGGACTATGGCTACACCTTC.

The chain links TRBV30 to TRBJ1-2; D is uncertain. Trimming shortened V by 2 bases and J by 5 bases, and 9 bases separated the two germline ends. The CDR3 consists of 12 residues. The germline V gene encodes CDR1 GTSNPN and CDR2 SVGIG (reference sequence). The CDR3 coding sequence is TGTGCCTGGAGTAGGCGGCGGTATGGCTACACCTTC. Residues: CAWSRRRYGYTF.

V usage is TRBV18 and J usage is TRBJ2-1, with D possibly matching TRBD1 (7 bases). The CDR3 extends over 15 amino acids. Germline-derived CDR1 and CDR2 are KGHSH and LQKENI. Trimming stripped 2 bases from V and 3 bases from J, with 11 bases between. CDR3 in amino acids: CASSPGQDYYNEQFF. Here the CDR3 DNA reads TGTGCCAGCTCACCAGGACAGGACTACTACAATGAGCAGTTCTTC.

The chain carries TRBV30 and TRBJ1-5; 8 bases agree with TRBD1. The CDR3 consists of 14 residues. V was clipped by 0 bases and J by 6 bases; unmatched bases: 4. Per the germline V gene, CDR1 is GTSNPN and CDR2 is SVGIG (reference sequence). CDR3 coding DNA: TGTGCCTGGAGTGTGGGACAGGCGGGTCAGCCCCAGCATTTT. This encodes CAWSVGQAGQPQHF.